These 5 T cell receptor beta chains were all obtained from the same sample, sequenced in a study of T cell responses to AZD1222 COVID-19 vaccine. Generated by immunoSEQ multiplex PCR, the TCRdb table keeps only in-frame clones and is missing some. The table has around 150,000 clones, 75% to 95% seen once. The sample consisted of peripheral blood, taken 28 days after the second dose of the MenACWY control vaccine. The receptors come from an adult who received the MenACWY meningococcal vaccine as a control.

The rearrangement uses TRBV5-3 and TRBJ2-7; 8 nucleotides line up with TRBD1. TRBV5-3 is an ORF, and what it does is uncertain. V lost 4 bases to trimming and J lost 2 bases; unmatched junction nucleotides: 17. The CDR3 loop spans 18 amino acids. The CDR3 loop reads CARSPTYRGRIVAYEQYF. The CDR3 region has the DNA TGTGCCAGAAGCCCTACGTACAGGGGGAGGATTGTCGCCTACGAGCAGTACTTC.

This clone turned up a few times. The CDR3 reads CASSEAGQNTEAFF. CDR3 coding DNA: TGTGCCAGCAGTGAAGCAGGACAGAACACTGAAGCTTTCTTT. The V gene is TRBV6-1, the J gene TRBJ1-1, with D possibly TRBD1 on 5 matching bases. The germline V gene has CDR1 MNHNS and CDR2 SASEGT. CDR3 length: 14 amino acids. V was shortened by 0 bases and J by 1 base, with 6 bases between the two germline ends.

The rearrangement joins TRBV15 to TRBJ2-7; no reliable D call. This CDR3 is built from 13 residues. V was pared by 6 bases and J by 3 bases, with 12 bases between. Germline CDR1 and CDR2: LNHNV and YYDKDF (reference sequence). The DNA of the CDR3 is TGTGCCACCAGGGGTCCGACCCACTACGAGCAGTACTTC. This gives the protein CATRGPTHYEQYF. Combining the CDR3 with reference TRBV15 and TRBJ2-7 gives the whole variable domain DAMVIQNPRYQVTQFGKPVTLSCSQTLNHNVMYWYQQKSSQAPKLLFHYYDKDFNNEADTPDNFQSRRPNTSFCFLDIRSPGLGDTAMYLCATRGPTHYEQYFGPGTRLTVT.

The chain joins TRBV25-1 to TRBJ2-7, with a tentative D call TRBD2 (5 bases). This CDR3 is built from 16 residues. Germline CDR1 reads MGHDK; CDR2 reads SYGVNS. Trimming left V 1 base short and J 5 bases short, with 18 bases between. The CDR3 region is CASSESPDTGRNEQYF. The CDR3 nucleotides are TGTGCCAGCAGTGAATCCCCAGACACGGGAAGGAACGAGCAGTACTTC.

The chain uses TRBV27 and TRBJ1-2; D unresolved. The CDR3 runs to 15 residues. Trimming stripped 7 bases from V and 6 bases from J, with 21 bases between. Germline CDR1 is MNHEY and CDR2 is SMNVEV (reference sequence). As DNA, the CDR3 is TGTGCCAGCACCTCGGCGGGTTCTAGCTTCGATGGCTACACCTTC. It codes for CASTSAGSSFDGYTF.